The T cell receptor (beta chain) described here comes from a study of T cells in narcolepsy. Study-wide background: Enrolled donors included narcolepsy type 1 or type 2 patients and healthy controls. Whole-study results and caveats: Some memory CD4+ repertoires had no autoreactive clone sequences. Same-patient CSF and blood CD4+ T cell clonotypes included HCRT-specific and TRIB2-specific autoreactive ones.

The repertoire was sequenced with immunoSEQ multiplex PCR; TCRdb's copy has only in-frame clones and lacks some. The data show about 35,000 clones, approximately 77% seen once. This clone turned up a few times. What it binds is unknown. Trimming pared 1 base from V and 2 bases from J, leaving 10 bases between. The CDR3 runs 15 residues. Germline-derived CDR1 and CDR2 are MNHNS and SASEGT. Sample: memory (CD45RA-) CD4+ T cells from blood. This receptor was identified in a human donor in good health. The rearrangement links TRBV6-1 to TRBJ2-3; D might be TRBD2 (5 bases). The CDR3: CASSEGAGHTDTQYF. The CDR3 nucleotides read TGTGCCAGCAGTGAAGGGGCGGGTCACACAGATACGCAGTATTTT.